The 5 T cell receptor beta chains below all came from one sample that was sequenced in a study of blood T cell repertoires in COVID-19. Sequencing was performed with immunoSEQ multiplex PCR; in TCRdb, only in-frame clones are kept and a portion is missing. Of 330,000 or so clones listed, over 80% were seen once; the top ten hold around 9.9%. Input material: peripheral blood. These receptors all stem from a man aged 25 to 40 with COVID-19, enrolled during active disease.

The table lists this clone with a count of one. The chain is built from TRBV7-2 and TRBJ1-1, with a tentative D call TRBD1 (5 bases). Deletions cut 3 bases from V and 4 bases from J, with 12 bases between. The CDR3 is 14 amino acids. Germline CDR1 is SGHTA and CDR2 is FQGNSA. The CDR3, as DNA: TGTGCCAGCAGCTTCTCAGGGAGGGGCACTGAAGCTTTCTTT. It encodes CASSFSGRGTEAFF.

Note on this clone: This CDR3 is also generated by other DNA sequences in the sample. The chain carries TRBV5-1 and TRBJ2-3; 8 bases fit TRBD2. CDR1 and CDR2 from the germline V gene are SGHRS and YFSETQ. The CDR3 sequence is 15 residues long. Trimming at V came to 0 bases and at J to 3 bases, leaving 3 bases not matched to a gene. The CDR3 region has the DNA TGCGCCAGCAGCTTGGAACGGGGGGGAACAGATACGCAGTATTTT. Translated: CASSLERGGTDTQYF.

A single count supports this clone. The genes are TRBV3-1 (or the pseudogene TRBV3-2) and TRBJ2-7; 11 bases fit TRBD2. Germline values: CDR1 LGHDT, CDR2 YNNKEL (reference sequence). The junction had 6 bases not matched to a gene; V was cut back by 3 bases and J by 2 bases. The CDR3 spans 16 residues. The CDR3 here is CASSQTGLAEAYEQYF. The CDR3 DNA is TGTGCCAGCAGCCAGACGGGACTAGCGGAAGCCTACGAGCAGTACTTC.

CDR3 DNA sequence: TGTGCCAGCAGCCACCAGATAAGCGGGGGGGCCTCCTACGAGCAGTACTTC. Translated, it gives CASSHQISGGASYEQYF. V gene TRBV7-3 combines with J gene TRBJ2-7, with 10 bases that match TRBD2. The CDR3 covers 17 residues. CDR1 and CDR2 from the germline V gene are SGHTA and FQGTGA. Germline trimming cut 5 bases from V and 0 bases from J; bases unmatched to any gene: 10.

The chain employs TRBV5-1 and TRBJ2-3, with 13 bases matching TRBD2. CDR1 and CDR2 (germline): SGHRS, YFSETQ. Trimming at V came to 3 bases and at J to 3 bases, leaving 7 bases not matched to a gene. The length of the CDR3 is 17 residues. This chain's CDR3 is CASSWGTSGVGTDTQYF. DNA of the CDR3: TGCGCCAGCAGCTGGGGGACTAGCGGGGTTGGGACAGATACGCAGTATTTT.